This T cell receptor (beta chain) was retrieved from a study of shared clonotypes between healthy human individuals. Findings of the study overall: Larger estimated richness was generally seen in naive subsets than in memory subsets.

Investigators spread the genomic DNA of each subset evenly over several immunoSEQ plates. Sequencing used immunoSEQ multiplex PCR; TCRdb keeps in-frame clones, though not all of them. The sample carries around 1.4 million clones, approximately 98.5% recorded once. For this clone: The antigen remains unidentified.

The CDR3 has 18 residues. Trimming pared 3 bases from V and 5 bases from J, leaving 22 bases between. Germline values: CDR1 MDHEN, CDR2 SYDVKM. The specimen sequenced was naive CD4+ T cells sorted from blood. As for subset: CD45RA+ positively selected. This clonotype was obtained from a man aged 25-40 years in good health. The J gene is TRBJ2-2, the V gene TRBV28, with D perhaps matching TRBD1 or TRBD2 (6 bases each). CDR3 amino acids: CASSFQKGGQLLTGELFF. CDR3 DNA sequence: TGTGCCAGCAGTTTTCAGAAGGGAGGACAGCTCCTGACCGGGGAGCTGTTTTTT.